The entry below describes one T cell receptor beta chain. V was cut by 5 bases and J by 3 bases, with 8 bases left in between. Germline CDR1 is SEHNR and CDR2 is FQNEAQ (reference sequence). The CDR3 has 14 residues. These data are taken from a study of blood T cell repertoires in COVID-19. The overall study: The United States, Italy and Spain provided the acute and convalescent COVID-19 samples. T cells, B-cell-depleted T cells, or PBMCs supplied cDNA or gDNA.

Per the study methods: Reference gene primer amplification yielded estimated nucleated cell counts. Clones were sequenced by immunoSEQ multiplex PCR, and TCRdb holds only the in-frame ones, with some missing. That table furnishes V, J and clone size, whereas the DNA furnished D and trimming. Of hundreds of thousands of clones listed, about 80% are singletons. The clonotype was recovered from a woman of 80 years or more with acute or convalescent COVID-19. Material for sequencing was peripheral blood. The V gene is TRBV7-9, the J gene TRBJ1-6, with D maybe TRBD1 (5 bases). In nucleotides, the CDR3 is TGTGCCAGCAGCCAGACAGTCTATAATTCACCCCTCCACTTT. It codes for CASSQTVYNSPLHF.